Shown below are 24 T cell receptor beta chains from a single sample sequenced in a study of CD8+CD57+ T cells in acquired aplastic anemia. The study profiled TCR beta VDJ and CDR3 using genomic DNA as template. In TCRdb, the reads were re-called with MiXCR into one record per CDR3 protein. The repertoire holds hundreds of thousands of distinct CDR3 sequences, with about two thirds as singletons. Sequenced sample: sorted CD4+, CD8+, or CD8+CD57+ T cells (not recorded which) from PBMCs. The receptors stem from a human donor in good health, serving as a control.

Remarks on this clonotype: Sequence at one end of the junction differs from germline and may be a read error. V and J are TRBV5-1 and TRBJ1-5; D gene uncertain. This CDR3 comprises 14 residues. CDR1 is SGHRS and CDR2 is YFSETQ in the germline V gene. Written as DNA, the CDR3 is TGTGCCAGCAGCCTTTGGACCGGTTGGCAGCCCCAGCATTTT. This codes for CASSLWTGWQPQHF. Variable domain in full (rest from reference TRBV5-1 and TRBJ1-5): KAGVTQTPRYLIKTRGQQVTLSCSPISGHRSVSWYQQTPGQGLQFLFEYFSETQRNKGNFPGRFSGRQFSNSRSEMNVSTLELGDSALYLCASSLWTGWQPQHFGDGTRLSIL.

This clonotype appeared many times. The V gene is TRBV7-2, the J gene TRBJ2-1; 15 positions agree with TRBD2. V shed 1 base and J 0 bases; nucleotides not matched to a gene: 7. The CDR3 is 20 residues long. The germline V gene has CDR1 SGHTA and CDR2 FQGNSA. For the CDR3, the DNA is TGTGCCAGCAGCTTAGTGGGGACTAGCGGGGGGTCGAGCTCCTACAATGAGCAGTTCTTC. Amino acids: CASSLVGTSGGSSSYNEQFF.

This chain links TRBV24-1 with TRBJ1-4, with a possible D match to TRBD1 (6 bases). The length of the CDR3 is 15 residues. Germline CDR1 and CDR2: KGHDR and SFDVKD. The V and J ends lost 2 bases and 8 bases respectively, with 14 bases between them. CDR3 coding DNA: TGTGCCACCAGTGATTGGGCAGGGGAGAGGGAAAAACTGTTTTTT. Translation: CATSDWAGEREKLFF.

This clonotype was observed at least ten times. The V call is TRBV5-6, the J call TRBJ2-1, with TRBD2 identical over 16 bases. After removal of 6 bases from V and 4 bases from J, the junction contained 10 bases not matched to a gene. The CDR3 length is 18 residues. Looked up from germline, CDR1 is SGHDT and CDR2 is YYEEEE. For the CDR3, the DNA is TGTGCCAGCATCTCCGGGACTAGCGGGGGGGCCTCGTACAATGAGCAGTTCTTC. Protein: CASISGTSGGASYNEQFF.

V gene TRBV5-5 combines with J gene TRBJ2-7; possible D gene TRBD1, 6 bases. With 5 bases removed from V and 10 bases from J, the gap between germline ends came to 22 bases. The V gene's germline CDR1 is SGHKS and CDR2 YYEKEE (reference sequence). The CDR3 spans 14 residues. The CDR3 spells CASSNTQGPYAQYF. The CDR3 region has the DNA TGTGCCAGCAGTAACACACAGGGCCCATACGCCCAGTACTTC.

As regards this clonotype: A read error may account for a junction end that differs from germline. The rearrangement links TRBV7-2 to TRBJ1-5; possibly TRBD1 for D (5 bases). Per the germline V gene, CDR1 is SGHTA and CDR2 is FQGNSA. This CDR3 contains 24 residues. The CDR3: CASSPGTGGIRDVTESTFHQPQHF. CDR3 nucleotide sequence: TGCGCCAGCAGCCCAGGGACCGGGGGAATAAGGGACGTAACAGAGTCAACATTCCACCAGCCCCAGCATTTT.

As concerns this clonotype: This may come from a read error, since a much larger clone is one base off. The chain joins TRBV3-2 to TRBJ1-3. TRBV3-2 is recorded as a pseudogene. This CDR3 comprises 13 residues. CDR3 in DNA: TGTGCCAGCGGCCAAGTGAAGGGAAACACCATATATTTT. Translating it yields CASGQVKGNTIYF.

The chain carries TRBV9 and TRBJ1-6; 7 nucleotides align to TRBD1. CDR3 length: 16 amino acids. V was pared by 4 bases and J by 13 bases, with 17 bases of the junction left unmatched. CDR1 and CDR2 from the germline V gene are SGDLS and YYNGEE. The CDR3 DNA follows: TGTGCCAGCAGCATACGACAGGGCAGGGTTGGAACCCCCCTCCACTTT. Amino acid sequence: CASSIRQGRVGTPLHF.

Notes on this clonotype: Given the absence of the conserved phenylalanine or tryptophan at the CDR3 end, a read error is likely. The DNA is omitted, as the CDR3 cannot be located on it reliably, and the CDR3 follows TCRdb's listing. This chain links TRBV7-2 with TRBJ1-5. The length of the CDR3 is 13 amino acids, counting both ends. Germline CDR1 is SGHTA and CDR2 is FQGNSA. This CDR3 is CASSTDSIEPQPN.

The chain employs TRBV5-8 and TRBJ2-1; 10 bases match TRBD2. The V gene end was trimmed by 9 bases and the J gene end by 10 bases; junction bases not matched to a gene: 10. The CDR3 sequence is 13 residues long. The germline gives CDR1 SGHTS, CDR2 YDEGEE. CDR3 sequence reads: CATSSGGAGEQFF. In DNA form, the CDR3 reads TGTGCCACGAGCAGCGGGGGGGCGGGGGAGCAGTTCTTC. The variable domain in full, with the rest retrieved from reference TRBV5-8 and TRBJ2-1, is EAGVTQSPTHLIKTRGQQATLRCSPISGHTSVYWYQQALGLGLQFLLWYDEGEERNRGNFPPRFSGRQFPNYSSELNVNALELEDSALYLCATSSGGAGEQFFGPGTRLTVL.

J is TRBJ1-3 and V is TRBV7-2; TRBD1 is a possible D gene (6 bases). The CDR3 is 16 residues long. The germline gives CDR1 SGHTA, CDR2 FQGNSA. With 1 base removed from V and 8 bases from J, the gap between germline ends came to 18 bases. The CDR3, as DNA: TGTGCCAGCAGCTTAGGGGGGCCCAACTATGGCTACACCATATATTTT. This translates into CASSLGGPNYGYTIYF.

J is TRBJ2-1 and V is TRBV9; TRBD2 agrees at 9 bases. The CDR3 is 15 residues long. Germline values: CDR1 SGDLS, CDR2 YYNGEE. Trimming removed 0 bases from V and 4 bases from J; junction bases left unmatched: 2. CDR3 nucleotides: TGTGCCAGCAGCGTAGTAGCGGGGGAGTACAATGAGCAGTTCTTC. It is translated as CASSVVAGEYNEQFF.

The genes are TRBV20-1 and TRBJ1-5, with 7 bases lining up with TRBD1. Germline V CDR1 and CDR2: DFQATT, SNEGSKA (reference sequence). This CDR3 has 14 amino acids. V lost 8 bases, J lost 8 bases, and 15 bases stayed unmatched. The CDR3 loop is CSCGVRTGVKPQHF. In DNA form, the CDR3 reads TGCAGTTGTGGAGTTAGAACAGGGGTAAAGCCCCAGCATTTT.

The CDR3 DNA reads as TGTGCCAGCAGCAGGGGGCGTAGCAATCAGCCCCAGCATTTT. It translates to CASSRGRSNQPQHF. V is TRBV7-2 and J is TRBJ1-5; 7 bases are shared with TRBD1. This CDR3 is built from 14 residues. CDR1 is SGHTA and CDR2 is FQGNSA in the germline V gene. V lost 5 bases, J lost 0 bases, and 1 base stayed unmatched.

This clonotype was seen many times. This chain uses TRBV6-5 with TRBJ1-6; the D gene is possibly TRBD1 (5 bases). This CDR3 has 16 amino acids. Germline values: CDR1 MNHEY, CDR2 SVGAGI. The V end lost 5 bases, the J end lost 8 bases, and 19 bases lay between the germline ends. As DNA, the CDR3 is TGTGCCAGCAGTCGCAGGGATGGACTTGGTGATTCACCCCTCCACTTT. Protein: CASSRRDGLGDSPLHF.

The chain has TRBV5-1 and TRBJ2-1; 7 bases map to TRBD1. CDR1 and CDR2 from the germline V gene are SGHRS and YFSETQ. This CDR3 comprises 15 residues. Germline trimming cut 5 bases from V and 7 bases from J; bases unmatched to any gene: 12. CDR3 bases: TGCGCCAGCAGTCTCCTAGACAGGGCCCCAAATGAGCAGTTCTTC. This encodes CASSLLDRAPNEQFF.

This clonotype was observed many times. This chain uses TRBV19 with TRBJ1-2, with D maybe TRBD1 (5 bases). Germline CDR1 and CDR2: LNHDA and SQIVND (reference sequence). CDR3 length equals 15 residues. The ends were cut back, 1 base at V and 2 bases at J, with 11 bases in the middle. In DNA form, the CDR3 reads TGTGCCAGTAGTATAGCGGGGGATTTGAACTATGGCTACACCTTC. Encoded protein: CASSIAGDLNYGYTF.

V and J are TRBV7-4 and TRBJ2-7; perhaps TRBD2 as D (6 bases). Germline CDR1 SGHVT, CDR2 SQSDAQ. The CDR3 is made up of 13 amino acids. V lost 5 bases to trimming and J lost 6 bases, with 14 bases between them. The DNA for the CDR3 is TGTGCCAGCAGCCGGGACGGGAGAACCGAGCAGTACTTC. Its protein product is CASSRDGRTEQYF. The full variable domain, completed using reference TRBV7-4 and TRBJ2-7, is GAGVSQSPRYKVAKRGRDVALRCDSISGHVTLYWYRQTLGQGSEVLTYSQSDAQRDKSGRPSGRFSAERPERSVSTLKIQRTEQGDSAVYLCASSRDGRTEQYFGPGTRLTVT.

Concerning this clonotype: The conserved phenylalanine or tryptophan normally closing the CDR3 is absent here, so this likely arose from a read error. No DNA is shown, since the ends of the CDR3 on it are uncertain; the CDR3 is the one TCRdb lists. The chain uses TRBV7-2 and TRBJ1-4. The germline V gene has CDR1 SGHTA and CDR2 FQGNSA. The CDR3 is made up of 13 amino acids, end residues included. CDR3: CASSASHSGYTFG.

This clonotype was counted many times. The rearrangement links TRBV20-1 to TRBJ2-1, with 12 positions matching TRBD1. Germline trimming cut 1 base from V and 5 bases from J; bases unmatched to any gene: 12. The CDR3 runs 18 residues. Germline assignment: CDR1 DFQATT and CDR2 SNEGSKA (reference sequence). This CDR3 is CSARVGTGGGGADNEQFF. In nucleotides, the CDR3 is TGCAGTGCTAGAGTTGGGACAGGGGGCGGCGGGGCCGACAATGAGCAGTTCTTC.

This chain connects TRBV15 to TRBJ2-5, with 9 bases that match TRBD1. The germline gives CDR1 LNHNV, CDR2 YYDKDF (reference sequence). V shed 8 bases, J shed 1 base, and the junction held 2 bases outside the gene matches. CDR3 length: 13 residues. CDR3 sequence reads: CATEGQGQETQYF. The CDR3 DNA reads as TGTGCCACCGAGGGACAGGGCCAAGAGACCCAGTACTTC.

This clonotype was counted ten times or more. The chain uses TRBV6-2 or TRBV6-3 and TRBJ2-3; D is unresolved. The CDR3 extends over 12 amino acids. Trimming left V 10 bases short and J 1 base short, with 9 bases between. CDR1 and CDR2 (germline): MNHEY, SVGEGT. The CDR3 DNA is TGTGCCACCGGGCCCCGCACAGATACGCAGTATTTT. Translating gives CATGPRTDTQYF.

Comment on this clonotype: Since no conserved phenylalanine or tryptophan closes the CDR3, a read error is the likely cause. The CDR3 region is CASSPSLKGRRRAFV. Here the CDR3 DNA reads TGTGCCAGCAGTCCCAGCCTGAAGGGCAGGCGGCGAGCTTTCGTT. V gene TRBV2 combines with J gene TRBJ1-1; D is unresolved. Germline CDR1 is SNHLY and CDR2 is FYNNEI. This CDR3 has 15 amino acids. V lost 5 bases to trimming and J lost 10 bases, with 23 bases between them.

This chain connects TRBV20-1 to TRBJ2-7; 10 bases align to TRBD2. The CDR3 length is 14 residues. Trimming took 4 bases from V and 3 from J; bases not matched to a gene: 6. The germline V gene has CDR1 DFQATT and CDR2 SNEGSKA (reference sequence). CDR3 protein: CSATLAGDYYEQYF. CDR3 DNA: TGCAGTGCTACCCTAGCGGGGGATTACTACGAGCAGTACTTC.